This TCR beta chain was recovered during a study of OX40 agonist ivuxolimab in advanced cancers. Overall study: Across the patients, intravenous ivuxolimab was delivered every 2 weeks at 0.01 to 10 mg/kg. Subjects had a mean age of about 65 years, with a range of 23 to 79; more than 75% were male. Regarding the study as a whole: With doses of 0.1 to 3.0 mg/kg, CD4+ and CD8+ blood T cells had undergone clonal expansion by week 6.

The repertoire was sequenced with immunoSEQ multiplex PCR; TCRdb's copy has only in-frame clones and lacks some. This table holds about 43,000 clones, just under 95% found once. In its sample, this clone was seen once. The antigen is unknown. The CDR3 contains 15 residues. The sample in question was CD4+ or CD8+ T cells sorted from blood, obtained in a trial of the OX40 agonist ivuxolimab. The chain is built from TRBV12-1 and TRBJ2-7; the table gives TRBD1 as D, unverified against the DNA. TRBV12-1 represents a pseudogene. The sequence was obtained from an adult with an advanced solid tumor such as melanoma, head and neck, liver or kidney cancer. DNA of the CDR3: TGTGCCAGCAGCCATGACAGGGAAGCTTTAGACGAGCAGTACTTC. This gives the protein CASSHDREALDEQYF.